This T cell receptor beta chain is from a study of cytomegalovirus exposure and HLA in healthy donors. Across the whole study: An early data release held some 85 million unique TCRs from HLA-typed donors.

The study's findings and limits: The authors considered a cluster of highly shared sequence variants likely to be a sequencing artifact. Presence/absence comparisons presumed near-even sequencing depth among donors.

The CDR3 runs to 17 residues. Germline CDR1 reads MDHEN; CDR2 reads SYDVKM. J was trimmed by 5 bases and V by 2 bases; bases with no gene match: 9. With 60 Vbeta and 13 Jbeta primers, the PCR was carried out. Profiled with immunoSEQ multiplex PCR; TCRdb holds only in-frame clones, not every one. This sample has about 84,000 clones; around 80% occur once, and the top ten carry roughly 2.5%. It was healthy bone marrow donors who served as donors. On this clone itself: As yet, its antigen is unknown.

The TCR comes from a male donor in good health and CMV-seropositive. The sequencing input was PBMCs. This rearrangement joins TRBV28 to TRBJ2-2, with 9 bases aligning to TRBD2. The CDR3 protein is CASSLPIAGVGTGELFF. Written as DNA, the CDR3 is TGTGCCAGCAGTTTACCAATAGCGGGAGTTGGAACCGGGGAGCTGTTTTTT.